This T cell receptor beta chain was sequenced in a study of technical replicates of blood from several donors. Sequenced by immunoSEQ multiplex PCR; TCRdb stores in-frame clones only, minus some. The data hold approximately 70,000 clones, with 91% observed a single time. The V end lost 0 bases, the J end lost 0 bases, and 10 bases lay between the germline ends. Germline V gene data show CDR1 as SGHRS and CDR2 as YFSETQ. CDR3 size: 17 residues. Sequenced material: PBMCs. This sequence was found in a human donor in good health. Some clones in this sample may be carry-over from other donors' samples. V gene TRBV5-1 combines with J gene TRBJ1-6, with TRBD1 as a possible D gene (5 bases). CDR3 coding DNA: TGCGCCAGCAGCTTGGGACAGCTGAGCTCCTATAATTCACCCCTCCACTTT. Amino acids: CASSLGQLSSYNSPLHF.